This passage covers 21 T cell receptor beta chains from one sample sequenced in a study of cytomegalovirus exposure and HLA in healthy donors. Only in-frame clones appear in the TCRdb table, and some are missing; sequencing was by immunoSEQ multiplex PCR. Here the sample spans 45,000 to 60,000 clones, 80% to 95% being singletons. The specimen was PBMCs. The source is a woman aged 18-29 years in good health and CMV-seronegative.

The chain is built from TRBV5-1 and TRBJ2-5; TRBD2 agrees at 10 bases. This CDR3 is built from 16 residues. Looked up from germline, CDR1 is SGHRS and CDR2 is YFSETQ. V shed 4 bases, J shed 6 bases, and the junction held 12 bases outside the gene matches. The CDR3 sequence is CASSISGSGGTKTQYF. CDR3 bases: TGCGCCAGCAGCATTAGCGGTAGCGGGGGGACTAAGACCCAGTACTTC. The whole variable domain, remainder taken from reference TRBV5-1 and TRBJ2-5, is KAGVTQTPRYLIKTRGQQVTLSCSPISGHRSVSWYQQTPGQGLQFLFEYFSETQRNKGNFPGRFSGRQFSNSRSEMNVSTLELGDSALYLCASSISGSGGTKTQYFGPGTRLLVL.

This sequence joins TRBV6-4 and TRBJ2-6, with D perhaps TRBD2 (5 bases). The CDR3 is made up of 16 amino acids. Germline values: CDR1 MRHNA, CDR2 SNTAGT. Trimming left V 2 bases short and J 1 base short, with 9 bases between. As DNA, the CDR3 is TGTGCCAGCAGTGACGGGTCGGGGTCTGGGGCCAACGTCCTGACTTTC. This gives the protein CASSDGSGSGANVLTF.

The chain couples TRBV7-2 to TRBJ1-2, with TRBD1 matching over 7 bases. The CDR3 spans 14 residues. Looked up from germline, CDR1 is SGHTA and CDR2 is FQGNSA. The junction had 10 bases not matched to a gene; V was cut back by 7 bases and J by 5 bases. CDR3 coding DNA: TGTGCCAGCACCGAACCCGGGACAGCATATGGCTACACCTTC. This sequence encodes CASTEPGTAYGYTF. Full variable domain (rest looked up from reference TRBV7-2 and TRBJ1-2): GAGVSQSPSNKVTEKGKDVELRCDPISGHTALYWYRQSLGQGLEFLIYFQGNSAPDKSGLPSDRFSAERTGGSVSTLTIQRTQQEDSAVYLCASTEPGTAYGYTFGSGTRLTVV.

The chain carries TRBV5-1 and TRBJ2-1, with 12 bases that match TRBD2. CDR1 is SGHRS, CDR2 YFSETQ, per germline. V shed 4 bases and J 6 bases; nucleotides not matched to a gene: 5. The CDR3 extends over 15 amino acids. In nucleotides, the CDR3 is TGCGCCAGCAGCCCCCCGACTAGCGGGGGCAATGAGCAGTTCTTC. This encodes CASSPPTSGGNEQFF.

This rearrangement joins TRBV19 to TRBJ1-2; D is unresolved. The CDR3 spans 13 residues. Germline V gene sequence: CDR1 LNHDA, CDR2 SQIVND (reference sequence). The ends were cut back, 5 bases at V and 9 bases at J, with 16 bases in the middle. The CDR3, as DNA: TGTGCCAGTAGTTACGGGAGCGTATCCCGCTACACCTTC. Translating gives CASSYGSVSRYTF.

The chain is built from TRBV2 and TRBJ2-3, with D possibly TRBD2 on 6 matching bases. Deletions cut 6 bases from V and 6 bases from J, with 22 bases between. Germline V gives CDR1 SNHLY, CDR2 FYNNEI. This CDR3 has 16 residues. The CDR3 here is CASRITLAVISDTQYF. The DNA for the CDR3 is TGTGCCAGCAGGATTACACTAGCAGTCATTAGCGATACGCAGTATTTT. Full variable domain (remainder filled in from reference TRBV2 and TRBJ2-3): EPEVTQTPSHQVTQMGQEVILRCVPISNHLYFYWYRQILGQKVEFLVSFYNNEISEKSEIFDDQFSVERPDGSNFTLKIRSTKLEDSAMYFCASRITLAVISDTQYFGPGTRLTVL.

The chain uses TRBV21-1 and TRBJ2-1; TRBD2 is the table's D call, not checked against the DNA. TRBV21-1 corresponds to a pseudogene. CDR3 length: 17 residues. The CDR3 loop reads CASSKEGGLVPHNEQFF. CDR3 coding DNA: TGTGCCAGCAGCAAAGAGGGGGGACTAGTCCCCCACAATGAGCAGTTCTTC.

The chain combines TRBV6-6 with TRBJ1-2, with no clear D. This CDR3 spans 11 amino acids. CDR1 is MNHNY, CDR2 SVGAGI, per germline (reference sequence). The V gene lost 6 bases and the J gene lost 7 bases, with 9 bases spanning the gap. CDR3 in amino acids: CASSPLSGYTF. CDR3 DNA: TGTGCCAGCAGCCCCCTTAGTGGCTACACCTTC.

This chain links TRBV19 with TRBJ1-1; the D gene is possibly TRBD1 (5 bases). V shed 7 bases and J shed 1 base, with 16 bases lying between them. This CDR3 contains 15 residues. Germline V CDR1 and CDR2: LNHDA, SQIVND (reference sequence). The CDR3 nucleotides are TGTGCCAGTAAACGGCGGGGGTCCTCGAACACTGAAGCTTTCTTT. This translates into CASKRRGSSNTEAFF. Combining the CDR3 with reference TRBV19 and TRBJ1-1 gives the whole variable domain DGGITQSPKYLFRKEGQNVTLSCEQNLNHDAMYWYRQDPGQGLRLIYYSQIVNDFQKGDIAEGYSVSREKKESFPLTVTSAQKNPTAFYLCASKRRGSSNTEAFFGQGTRLTVV.

This sequence joins TRBV9 and TRBJ1-2; 7 bases align to TRBD1. CDR1 is SGDLS and CDR2 is YYNGEE in the germline V gene. The ends lost 2 bases at V and 4 bases at J; junction bases unmatched: 11. The length of the CDR3 is 16 residues. The CDR3 is CASSVSGRDSSYGYTF. DNA of the CDR3: TGTGCCAGCAGCGTCTCCGGGCGGGACAGTTCCTATGGCTACACCTTC. The whole variable domain, remainder taken from reference TRBV9 and TRBJ1-2, is DSGVTQTPKHLITATGQRVTLRCSPRSGDLSVYWYQQSLDQGLQFLIQYYNGEERAKGNILERFSAQQFPDLHSELNLSSLELGDSALYFCASSVSGRDSSYGYTFGSGTRLTVV.

V is TRBV7-9 and J is TRBJ2-1; no clear D gene. Germline CDR1 and CDR2: SEHNR and FQNEAQ (reference sequence). This CDR3 has 14 amino acids. V dropped 0 bases and J dropped 0 bases, with 3 bases sitting between them. The CDR3 bases are TGTGCCAGCAGCTTAGCTAACTCCTACAATGAGCAGTTCTTC. Translation gives CASSLANSYNEQFF.

The genes are TRBV11-2 and TRBJ2-3; 9 bases are shared with TRBD2. Germline-derived CDR1 and CDR2 are SGHAT and FQNNGV. The CDR3 has 16 residues. With V trimmed by 0 bases and J by 5 bases, 6 bases remained unmatched. The CDR3 reads CASSLEAGGPGDTQYF. CDR3 coding DNA: TGTGCCAGCAGCTTAGAGGCGGGGGGGCCGGGAGATACGCAGTATTTT. The variable domain in full, with the rest retrieved from reference TRBV11-2 and TRBJ2-3, is EAGVAQSPRYKIIEKRQSVAFWCNPISGHATLYWYQQILGQGPKLLIQFQNNGVVDDSQLPKDRFSAERLKGVDSTLKIQPAKLEDSAVYLCASSLEAGGPGDTQYFGPGTRLTVL.

V and J are TRBV5-8 and TRBJ1-1; D is undetermined. Trimming removed 4 bases from V and 1 base from J, with 14 bases in between. The germline V gene has CDR1 SGHTS and CDR2 YDEGEE. This CDR3 region has 15 residues. CDR3 DNA: TGTGCCAGCAGCCTCCATCGAGGTCCGAACACTGAAGCTTTCTTT. Translation: CASSLHRGPNTEAFF.

This chain uses TRBV5-1 with TRBJ1-1, with a possible D match to TRBD1 (6 bases). Germline values: CDR1 SGHRS, CDR2 YFSETQ. This CDR3 has 15 residues. V lost 4 bases and J 2 bases, leaving 15 bases between the germline ends. The CDR3 spells CASSLTRTVNTEAFF. The CDR3, as DNA: TGCGCCAGCAGCCTCACGCGGACAGTCAACACTGAAGCTTTCTTT.

The rearrangement links TRBV6-1 to TRBJ2-7, with D possibly TRBD1 on 6 matching bases. This CDR3 is 13 amino acids long. The germline V gene has CDR1 MNHNS and CDR2 SASEGT. With 5 bases removed from V and 7 bases from J, the gap between germline ends came to 15 bases. CDR3 residues: CASSLREGGEQYV. As DNA, the CDR3 is TGTGCCAGCAGTCTCAGGGAAGGGGGAGAGCAGTACGTC.

This chain links TRBV7-3 with TRBJ1-6; D perhaps matches TRBD1 (5 bases). The ends were cut back, 5 bases at V and 8 bases at J, with 13 bases in the middle. This CDR3 contains 14 residues. CDR1 is SGHTA and CDR2 is FQGTGA in the germline V gene. The CDR3 region has the DNA TGTGCCAGCAGCCTTTGGGGGGACGATTCACCCCTCCACTTT. Protein product: CASSLWGDDSPLHF.

The J gene is TRBJ2-2, the V gene TRBV11-2; 9 bases agree with TRBD1. V shed 5 bases, J shed 7 bases, and the junction held 17 bases outside the gene matches. The CDR3 contains 18 residues. The germline CDR1 and CDR2 sequences are SGHAT and FQNNGV. The CDR3 DNA follows: TGTGCCAGCAGCCCGCCGGGACAGGGAATATTACGGGGCGGGGAGCTGTTTTTT. It encodes CASSPPGQGILRGGELFF.

The chain recombines TRBV7-2 with TRBJ2-5; 10 nucleotides align to TRBD2. The CDR3 has 17 amino acids. J gave up 7 bases and V 5 bases, and 16 bases lay outside the gene matches. Germline CDR1 and CDR2: SGHTA and FQGNSA. CDR3 residues: CASSTDSGRAVLGTQYF. CDR3 DNA sequence: TGTGCCAGCAGCACAGACAGCGGGAGGGCGGTATTAGGGACCCAGTACTTC.

V gene TRBV2 combines with J gene TRBJ1-1; 8 nucleotides line up with TRBD1. This CDR3 region has 15 residues. V gave up 6 bases and J gave up 2 bases; unmatched junction bases: 8. Germline V lookup: CDR1 SNHLY, CDR2 FYNNEI. DNA for the CDR3: TGTGCCAGCAGGGAGACAGGGGCATTTAACACTGAAGCTTTCTTT. Translated, it gives CASRETGAFNTEAFF.

This clone was recorded only once. V is TRBV5-1 and J is TRBJ2-7, with 10 bases identical to TRBD1. Germline V gene data show CDR1 as SGHRS and CDR2 as YFSETQ. There are 15 residues in the CDR3. V gave up 4 bases and J gave up 7 bases; unmatched junction bases: 11. The DNA of the CDR3 is TGCGCCAGCAGCATAAGGGACAGGGGAAGAGGAGAGCAGTACTTC. Translating it yields CASSIRDRGRGEQYF.

The gene calls are TRBV6-1 and TRBJ1-2; 8 nucleotides line up with TRBD1. CDR1 is MNHNS, CDR2 SASEGT, per germline. CDR3 length: 17 amino acids. V was pared by 4 bases and J by 2 bases, with 12 bases of the junction left unmatched. CDR3 in amino acids: CASSVSKQGGSNYGYTF. For the CDR3, the DNA is TGTGCCAGCAGTGTCAGTAAACAGGGGGGGTCAAACTATGGCTACACCTTC.